These 12 T cell receptor beta chains share one sample of origin, sequenced in a study of blood T cell repertoires in COVID-19. Method: immunoSEQ multiplex PCR; TCRdb's copy keeps in-frame clones and lacks some. There are 25,000 to 35,000 clones in the sample; around four fifths occur only once, and 6.5% to 10% lies in the top ten. The sample comprised peripheral blood. The receptors were sampled from an older woman with active or convalescent COVID-19.

This rearrangement joins TRBV20-1 to TRBJ2-1, with a possible D match to TRBD1 (6 bases). V lost 4 bases and J 0 bases, leaving 28 bases between the germline ends. The length of the CDR3 is 20 residues. Looked up from germline, CDR1 is DFQATT and CDR2 is SNEGSKA (reference sequence). CDR3 protein: CSANELMGKQGASSYNEQFF. The CDR3 nucleotides are TGCAGTGCTAATGAACTTATGGGTAAACAGGGCGCAAGCTCCTACAATGAGCAGTTCTTC.

The chain couples TRBV10-1 to TRBJ1-1; D gene unclear. The V end was cut by 0 bases, the J end by 11 bases, with 13 bases between. CDR3 length: 13 residues. Germline CDR1 is WNHNN and CDR2 is SYGVQD (reference sequence). The DNA for the CDR3 is TGCGCCAGCAGTGAGTCCTTTAGAGGGTACGCTTTCTTT. It encodes CASSESFRGYAFF.

This clone was picked up one time. The gene calls are TRBV10-2 and TRBJ2-4; D gene ambiguous. Germline V gives CDR1 WSHSY, CDR2 SAAADI. V lost 2 bases, J lost 0 bases, and 8 bases lay in between. There are 15 residues in the CDR3. The CDR3 DNA reads as TGCGCCAGCAGTGAGAGTGAGTTAGCCAAAAACATTCAGTACTTC. Its protein is CASSESELAKNIQYF.

The chain carries TRBV10-1 and TRBJ1-5, with 9 bases identical to TRBD1. The CDR3 contains 14 residues. Per germline, CDR1 WNHNN and CDR2 SYGVQD (reference sequence). Trimming took 7 bases from V and 10 from J; bases not matched to a gene: 11. The CDR3 here is CASTMWDRVHPQHF. As DNA, the CDR3 is TGCGCCAGCACAATGTGGGACAGGGTTCACCCCCAGCATTTT.

The chain carries TRBV18 and TRBJ1-2; D is ambiguous. Trimming stripped 8 bases from V and 0 bases from J, with 13 bases between. The germline gives CDR1 KGHSH, CDR2 LQKENI. The CDR3 has 14 residues. CDR3: CASPITSANYGYTF. The CDR3 DNA reads TGTGCCAGCCCCATTACCTCAGCTAACTATGGCTACACCTTC.

The chain recombines TRBV2 with TRBJ2-7; 11 bases are shared with TRBD1. The V segment lost 6 bases and the J segment 6 bases; nucleotides outside the gene matches: 7. Germline CDR1 and CDR2: SNHLY and FYNNEI. This CDR3 region has 14 residues. CDR3 sequence reads: CASSRGDRGSEQYF. The CDR3 nucleotides read TGTGCCAGCAGCAGGGGGGACAGGGGGAGCGAGCAGTACTTC. Looking up the rest from reference TRBV2 and TRBJ2-7 gives the full variable domain: EPEVTQTPSHQVTQMGQEVILRCVPISNHLYFYWYRQILGQKVEFLVSFYNNEISEKSEIFDDQFSVERPDGSNFTLKIRSTKLEDSAMYFCASSRGDRGSEQYFGPGTRLTVT.

This clone was observed once. The chain uses TRBV7-6 and TRBJ2-1, with 12 nucleotides matching TRBD2. The CDR3 extends over 16 amino acids. V lost 5 bases to trimming and J lost 8 bases; unmatched junction nucleotides: 10. CDR1 SGHVS and CDR2 FNYEAQ come from the germline V gene. The DNA for the CDR3 is TGTGCCAGCAGCGCTACTAGCGGGGGGTATGGTGATGAGCAGTTCTTC. This translates into CASSATSGGYGDEQFF.

The V call is TRBV27, the J call TRBJ1-3; 11 nucleotides match TRBD1. Germline-derived CDR1 and CDR2 are MNHEY and SMNVEV (reference sequence). There are 16 residues in the CDR3. V was clipped by 6 bases and J by 4 bases; unmatched bases: 8. CDR3 protein: CASSLTGQGAGNTIYF. CDR3 coding DNA: TGTGCCAGCAGCTTAACCGGACAGGGGGCAGGAAACACCATATATTTT.

V gene TRBV30 combines with J gene TRBJ1-2; 10 bases align to TRBD1. The junction had 8 bases not matched to a gene; V was cut back by 3 bases and J by 7 bases. The CDR3 spans 14 residues. CDR1 and CDR2 from the germline V gene are GTSNPN and SVGIG (reference sequence). CDR3 sequence (DNA): TGTGCCTGGAGGGCTCAGGGACAGGGGCTTGGCTACACCTTC. Amino acid sequence: CAWRAQGQGLGYTF.

The V and J genes are TRBV18 and TRBJ2-5; the D is unclear. The germline V gene encodes CDR1 KGHSH and CDR2 LQKENI. With 8 bases removed from V and 2 bases from J, the gap between germline ends came to 9 bases. CDR3 length: 12 residues. Here the CDR3 reads CASTNKQETQYF. The CDR3 region has the DNA TGTGCCAGCACAAATAAACAAGAGACCCAGTACTTC.

The chain is built from TRBV27 and TRBJ2-1; possible D gene TRBD2, 6 bases. This CDR3 spans 14 amino acids. Trimming took 5 bases from V and 0 from J, leaving 8 bases between them. Germline CDR1 is MNHEY and CDR2 is SMNVEV (reference sequence). CDR3 nucleotides: TGTGCCAGCAGTCGGGGGAGCTCCTACAATGAGCAGTTCTTC. This gives the protein CASSRGSSYNEQFF.

The chain combines TRBV5-8 with TRBJ1-1; the match to TRBD1 covers 8 bases. V was clipped by 4 bases and J by 5 bases; unmatched bases: 7. CDR3 size: 14 residues. CDR1 and CDR2 (germline): SGHTS, YDEGEE. CDR3 coding DNA: TGTGCCAGCAGCCAGGACAGGGTCAGGACTGAAGCTTTCTTT. Translated, it gives CASSQDRVRTEAFF.